Listed below are T cell receptor beta chains from one sample, sequenced in a study of blood T cell repertoires in COVID-19. The repertoire was sequenced with immunoSEQ multiplex PCR; TCRdb's copy has only in-frame clones and lacks some. The sample has over 300,000 clones, 89% seen once. The specimen sequenced was PBMCs or T cells enriched from blood (not recorded which). All receptors derive from a woman between 40 and 50 years old who had recovered from COVID-19. Both conserved end residues are part of each CDR3. D genes are given only for firm matches. Rows may omit the clone size; those that give it use once, few, many or a size class.

d_call	v_call	clone_size	j_call	cdr3_nt	cdr3_aa
TRBD1	TRBV27	.	TRBJ1-5	TGTGCCAGCAGTCCCGGGACAGGGTTTGCGGAGCCCCAGCATTTT	CASSPGTGFAEPQHF
TRBD1	TRBV28	few	TRBJ1-2	TGTGCCAGCAGTTTGCAGGGGGTTAGAGGCTACACCTTC	CASSLQGVRGYTF
.	TRBV7-2	.	TRBJ2-5	TGTGCCAGCAGCTCGTTAGGGCAGGGCTGGGGTGAGACCCAGTACTTC	CASSSLGQGWGETQYF
TRBD2	TRBV7-3	.	TRBJ2-1	TGTGCCAGCAGCTTAAGTAGCGGGGGGACGGGTAATGAGCAGTTCTTC	CASSLSSGGTGNEQFF
TRBD2	TRBV6-5	.	TRBJ2-7	TGTGCCAGCAGCACCGGGACTAGCGCCTACGAGCAGTACTTC	CASSTGTSAYEQYF
.	TRBV5-4	.	TRBJ2-5	TGTGCCAGCAGCTTGGCCCTAGGCAGTCAAGAGACCCAGTACTTC	CASSLALGSQETQYF
.	TRBV28	.	TRBJ2-3	TGTGCCAGCAGTCGAACGAGGGGGTTTGCGACAGATACGCAGTATTTT	CASSRTRGFATDTQYF
TRBD2	TRBV13	.	TRBJ2-1	TGTGCCAGCAGCTCTAGCGGGTCCAGCTCCTACAATGAGCAGTTCTTC	CASSSSGSSSYNEQFF
.	TRBV11-3	.	TRBJ2-3	TGTGCCAGCAGCTCCGGAGGGTTTACCACAGATACGCAGTATTTT	CASSSGGFTTDTQYF
TRBD2	TRBV7-7	.	TRBJ2-2	TGTGCTAGCAGCTTATCTTCCTCTGGACTAGCGGGAGTTGGTACCGGGGAGCTGTTTTTT	CASSLSSSGLAGVGTGELFF